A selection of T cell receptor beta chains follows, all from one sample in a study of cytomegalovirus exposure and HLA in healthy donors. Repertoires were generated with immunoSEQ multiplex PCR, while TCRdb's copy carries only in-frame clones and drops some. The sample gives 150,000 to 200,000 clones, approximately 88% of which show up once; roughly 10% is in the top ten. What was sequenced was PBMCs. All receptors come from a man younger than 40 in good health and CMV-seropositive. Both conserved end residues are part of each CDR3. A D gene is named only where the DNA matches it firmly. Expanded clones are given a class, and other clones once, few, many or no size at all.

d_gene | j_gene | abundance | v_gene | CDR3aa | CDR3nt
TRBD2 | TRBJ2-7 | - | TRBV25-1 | CASSDLSSGVPGWEQYF | TGTGCCAGCAGCGACTTATCTAGCGGCGTCCCAGGGTGGGAGCAGTACTTC
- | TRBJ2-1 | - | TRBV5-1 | CASSVNLEGEQFF | TGCGCCAGCAGCGTCAACTTGGAGGGTGAGCAGTTCTTC
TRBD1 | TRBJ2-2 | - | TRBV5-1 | CASSSRDRVTGELFF | TGCGCCAGCAGCTCCCGGGACAGGGTTACCGGGGAGCTGTTTTTT
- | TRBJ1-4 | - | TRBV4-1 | CASSQASPGGPNEKLFF | TGCGCCAGCAGCCAAGCCAGCCCCGGCGGTCCTAATGAAAAACTGTTTTTT
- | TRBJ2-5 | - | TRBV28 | CASSSDRRETQYF | TGTGCCAGCAGTTCCGACAGGCGGGAGACCCAGTACTTC
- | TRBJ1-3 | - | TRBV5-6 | CASSYRTGSSGNTIYF | TGTGCCAGCAGCTATCGAACTGGGAGCTCTGGAAACACCATATATTTT
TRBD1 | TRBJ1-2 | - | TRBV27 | CASSPQGQKTNYGYTF | TGTGCCAGCAGTCCCCAGGGACAGAAAACTAACTATGGCTACACCTTC
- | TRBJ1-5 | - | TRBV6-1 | CASSVWQGNEPQHF | TGTGCCAGCAGTGTATGGCAGGGAAACGAGCCCCAGCATTTT
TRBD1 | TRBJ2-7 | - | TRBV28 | CASTPGQGALNEQYF | TGTGCCAGCACCCCCGGACAGGGGGCATTAAACGAGCAGTACTTC
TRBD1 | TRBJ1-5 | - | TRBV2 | CASRVTGDYSNQPQHF | TGTGCCAGCAGAGTTACAGGGGATTATAGCAATCAGCCCCAGCATTTT
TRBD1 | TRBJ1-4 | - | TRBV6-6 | CASSYGGGGWAEKLFF | TGTGCCAGCAGTTATGGAGGGGGCGGTTGGGCTGAAAAACTGTTTTTT
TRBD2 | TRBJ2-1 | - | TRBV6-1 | CASSEGSSGDEQFF | TGTGCCAGCAGTGAAGGCTCTAGCGGCGATGAGCAGTTCTTC
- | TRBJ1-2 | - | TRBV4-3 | CASSRIKQGCYGYTF | TGCGCCAGCAGCCGAATAAAACAGGGATGCTATGGCTACACCTTC
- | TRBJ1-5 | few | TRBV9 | CASSVGGPNQPQHF | TGTGCCAGCAGCGTGGGGGGGCCAAATCAGCCCCAGCATTTT
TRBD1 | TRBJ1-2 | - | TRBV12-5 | CASGFSTGGRYGYTF | TGTGCTAGTGGTTTCTCGACAGGGGGCAGGTATGGCTACACCTTC
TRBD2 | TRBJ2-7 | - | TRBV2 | CASSDQRGVSYEQYF | TGTGCCAGCAGTGACCAGCGGGGGGTCTCCTACGAGCAGTACTTC
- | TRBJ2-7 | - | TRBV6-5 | CASSTGLVYEQYF | TGTGCCAGCAGTACGGGACTGGTTTACGAGCAGTACTTC
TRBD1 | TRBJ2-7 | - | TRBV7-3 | CASRPGQGMGEQYF | TGTGCCAGCAGGCCAGGACAGGGAATGGGCGAGCAGTACTTC
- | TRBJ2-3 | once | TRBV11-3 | CASSSRGDTQYF | TGTGCCAGCAGCTCCCGGGGGGATACGCAGTATTTT
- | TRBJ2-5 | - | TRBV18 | CASSGARETQYF | TGTGCCAGCTCAGGGGCTCGCGAGACCCAGTACTTC
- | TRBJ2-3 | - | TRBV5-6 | CASSLAAGLRVVDTQYF | TGTGCCAGCAGCTTGGCCGCGGGACTCCGAGTTGTGGATACGCAGTATTTT
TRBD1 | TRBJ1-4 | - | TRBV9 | CASSPGQSGELFF | TGTGCCAGCAGCCCGGGACAGTCGGGAGAACTGTTTTTT
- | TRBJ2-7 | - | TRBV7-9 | CASSLTVTYEQYF | TGTGCCAGCAGCTTAACAGTTACCTACGAGCAGTACTTC
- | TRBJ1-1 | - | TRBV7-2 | CASSPPGGRTNTEAFF | TGTGCCAGCAGCCCCCCCGGAGGCAGGACGAACACTGAAGCTTTCTTT
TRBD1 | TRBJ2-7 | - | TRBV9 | CASSVAGTATYEQYF | TGTGCCAGCAGCGTGGCCGGGACAGCGACCTACGAGCAGTACTTC
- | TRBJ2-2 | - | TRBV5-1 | CASSLAGVAANTGELFF | TGCGCCAGCAGCTTGGCCGGGGTAGCGGCGAACACCGGGGAGCTGTTTTTT
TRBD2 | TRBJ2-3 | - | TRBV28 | CASSLGGFTDTQYF | TGTGCCAGCAGTTTGGGGGGGTTCACAGATACGCAGTATTTT
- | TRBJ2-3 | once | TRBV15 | CATSRVGGTDTQYF | TGTGCCACCAGCAGAGTAGGAGGGACAGATACGCAGTATTTT
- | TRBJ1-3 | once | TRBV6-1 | CASELTGNTIYF | TGTGCCAGCGAGCTTACAGGGAACACCATATATTTT
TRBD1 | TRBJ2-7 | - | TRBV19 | CASSSPGQTYEQYF | TGTGCCAGTAGTTCTCCGGGACAGACCTACGAGCAGTACTTC
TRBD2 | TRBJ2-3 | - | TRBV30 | CAWGLAGGPDTQYF | TGTGCCTGGGGGTTAGCGGGAGGGCCGGATACGCAGTATTTT
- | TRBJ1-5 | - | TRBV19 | CATYGMGNQPQHF | TGTGCCACATACGGGATGGGCAATCAGCCCCAGCATTTT
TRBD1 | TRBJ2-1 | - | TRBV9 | CASSARQGLEQFF | TGTGCCAGCAGCGCCAGACAGGGATTGGAGCAGTTCTTC
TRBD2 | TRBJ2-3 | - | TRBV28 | CASSSPELYSGREADTQYF | TGTGCCAGCAGTTCCCCCGAGTTGTATAGCGGGAGGGAGGCAGATACGCAGTATTTT
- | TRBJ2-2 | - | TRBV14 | CASSQELAGAGELFF | TGTGCCAGCAGCCAAGAACTAGCCGGGGCCGGGGAGCTGTTTTTT
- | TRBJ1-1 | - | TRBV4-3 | CASSPRAGRDTEAFF | TGCGCCAGCAGCCCGAGAGCGGGGAGGGACACTGAAGCTTTCTTT
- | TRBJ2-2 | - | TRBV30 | CAWTLADRSNTGELFF | TGTGCCTGGACCTTAGCGGACAGGTCGAACACCGGGGAGCTGTTTTTT
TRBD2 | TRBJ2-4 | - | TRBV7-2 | CASSPGGSAKNIQYF | TGTGCCAGCAGTCCGGGGGGGTCAGCCAAAAACATTCAGTACTTC
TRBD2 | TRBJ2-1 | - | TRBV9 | CASSVEPGRVRHEQFF | TGTGCCAGCAGCGTAGAACCAGGGAGGGTCCGTCATGAGCAGTTCTTC
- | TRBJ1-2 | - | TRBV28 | CASTFSDRTGHGYTF | TGTGCCAGCACTTTTTCGGACAGAACGGGCCATGGCTACACCTTC
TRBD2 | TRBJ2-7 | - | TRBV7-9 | CASSLGGRGYEQYF | TGTGCCAGCAGCTTAGGGGGGAGGGGCTACGAGCAGTACTTC
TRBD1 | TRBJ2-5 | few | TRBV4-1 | CASSQEKQGKKTQYF | TGCGCCAGCAGCCAGGAGAAACAGGGGAAGAAGACCCAGTACTTC
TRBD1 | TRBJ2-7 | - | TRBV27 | CASSLVRTGPYEQYF | TGTGCCAGCAGTTTAGTTAGGACAGGCCCCTACGAGCAGTACTTC
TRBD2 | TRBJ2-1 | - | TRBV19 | CASSWLAGINEQFF | TGTGCCAGTAGTTGGTTAGCGGGTATCAATGAGCAGTTCTTC
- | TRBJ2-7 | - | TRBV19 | CATPISGEQYF | TGTGCCACCCCCATCTCGGGCGAGCAGTACTTC